The T cell receptor beta chain under discussion was sequenced for a study of identical twins. Whole-study results and caveats: Insertion counts were lower in abundant cord blood beta clonotypes, a trend that memory repertoires did not show.

This clonotype showed up just a few times. Its specificity is not known. The trim removed 3 bases at V and 4 bases at J, leaving 17 bases unmatched. Germline CDR1 is SGHNT and CDR2 is YYREEE (reference sequence). This CDR3 is 18 amino acids long. One entry per CDR3 protein, called by TCRdb with MiXCR from the 5' RACE reads. The profile covers around 340,000 distinct CDR3 sequences, with 9% appearing a single time and 7.5% to 9.5% taken by the ten largest. The sequence was obtained from a woman in her 50s in good health. The J gene is TRBJ2-5, the V gene TRBV5-4; 8 bases align to TRBD2. Input material: naive T cells sorted from blood. The CDR3, as DNA: TGTGCCAGCAGCTCCCAACGGGGGGGGTCTCGAAGGGTAGAGACCCAGTACTTC. Amino acids: CASSSQRGGSRRVETQYF.